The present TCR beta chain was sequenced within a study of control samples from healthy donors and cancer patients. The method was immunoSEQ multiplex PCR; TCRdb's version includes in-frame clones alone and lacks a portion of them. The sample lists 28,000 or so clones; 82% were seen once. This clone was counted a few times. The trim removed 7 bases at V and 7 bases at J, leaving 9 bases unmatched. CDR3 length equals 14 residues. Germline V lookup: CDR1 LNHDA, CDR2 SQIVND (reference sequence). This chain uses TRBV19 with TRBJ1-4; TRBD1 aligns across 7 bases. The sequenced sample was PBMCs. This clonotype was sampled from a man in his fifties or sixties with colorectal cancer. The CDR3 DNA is TGTGCCAGTACCCCAGGGGGTTCGAGTGAAAAACTGTTTTTT. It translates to CASTPGGSSEKLFF. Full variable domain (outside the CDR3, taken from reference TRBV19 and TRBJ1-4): DGGITQSPKYLFRKEGQNVTLSCEQNLNHDAMYWYRQDPGQGLRLIYYSQIVNDFQKGDIAEGYSVSREKKESFPLTVTSAQKNPTAFYLCASTPGGSSEKLFFGSGTQLSVL.